The rows below give T cell receptor beta chains drawn from one sample of a study of shared clonotypes between healthy human individuals. Assay used: immunoSEQ multiplex PCR; TCRdb lists only in-frame clones, some missing. The repertoire has about 2 million clones, approximately 95% of them found once; the top ten carry around 1%. Sequencing was done on a sample of naive CD8+ T cells sorted from blood. These receptors came from a man aged 18 to 30 in good health. Both conserved end residues are part of each CDR3. D genes are given only for firm matches. For some rows the clone size is stated as once, few or many, or as a class when expanded; others skip it.

d_gene	abundance	v_gene	j_gene	CDR3nt	CDR3aa
TRBD2	.	TRBV13	TRBJ2-3	TGTGCCAGCAGCTCCCGGGGGGGCCCCAGCACAGATACGCAGTATTTT	CASSSRGGPSTDTQYF
TRBD1	.	TRBV18	TRBJ2-7	TGTGCCAGCTCAACGGGACAGGGGGCCTACGAGCAGTACTTC	CASSTGQGAYEQYF
TRBD2	.	TRBV7-9	TRBJ2-7	TGTGCCAGCAGCCCTCCGCTAGCGGGGTATGGAGAGCAGTACTTC	CASSPPLAGYGEQYF
.	.	TRBV19	TRBJ2-1	TGTGCCAGTAGTCTCTGGGGACTCTACAATGAGCAGTTCTTC	CASSLWGLYNEQFF
TRBD2	.	TRBV29-1	TRBJ2-1	TGCAGCGTTGCGGGCCCGACTAGCGGTCACAATGAGCAGTTCTTC	CSVAGPTSGHNEQFF
.	few	TRBV19	TRBJ1-6	TGTGCCAGTACAGGGGCCTATAATTCACCCCTCCACTTT	CASTGAYNSPLHF
.	.	TRBV28	TRBJ1-1	TGTGCCAGCAGTCCCGTTGGCACTGAAGCTTTCTTT	CASSPVGTEAFF
.	.	TRBV5-1	TRBJ2-1	TGCGCCAGCAGCCCATCCCCTTCCGGGGGCGGCTACAATGAGCAGTTCTTC	CASSPSPSGGGYNEQFF
.	.	TRBV5-1	TRBJ2-3	TGCGCCAGCAGCTTTTCCTTCACAGATACGCAGTATTTT	CASSFSFTDTQYF
.	.	TRBV5-6	TRBJ1-1	TGTGCCAGCAGCTTGGACCTCGGGGGCATGGACACTGAAGCTTTCTTT	CASSLDLGGMDTEAFF
.	.	TRBV7-2	TRBJ2-7	TGTGCCAGCAGCCCCTTCCCAGACCATCAATACGAGCAGTACTTC	CASSPFPDHQYEQYF
.	.	TRBV19	TRBJ2-7	TGTGCCAGTAGCGCGGGAGGGCAGGGGGCGGACGAGCAGTACTTC	CASSAGGQGADEQYF
.	.	TRBV6-1	TRBJ2-7	TGTGCCAGCCGAACGGTCTCGGCATACGAGCAGTACTTC	CASRTVSAYEQYF
.	.	TRBV4-3	TRBJ1-1	TGCGCCAGCAGCCATCTGACAGGGAACACTGAAGCTTTCTTT	CASSHLTGNTEAFF
.	.	TRBV27	TRBJ2-3	TGTGCCAGCAGTTTCGAGGGGGGCGAGGGAGATACGCAGTATTTT	CASSFEGGEGDTQYF
TRBD1	.	TRBV6-5	TRBJ1-1	TGTGCCAGCAGTTCCCCCAAGACAGGGTTCATCACTGAAGCTTTCTTT	CASSSPKTGFITEAFF
TRBD1	once	TRBV7-9	TRBJ1-2	TGTGCCAGCAGCTTACCCTGGGACAGCCCTAACTATGGCTACACCTTC	CASSLPWDSPNYGYTF
.	.	TRBV29-1	TRBJ2-2	TGCAGCGGTGGGACAACGAACACCGGGGAGCTGTTTTTT	CSGGTTNTGELFF